This TCR beta chain was sequenced during a study of T cell changes during pregnancy in multiple sclerosis. Between the trimmed V and J ends, which lost 7 bases and 2 bases, there was a span of 24 bases. The CDR3 consists of 17 residues. Per the germline V gene, CDR1 is MDHEN and CDR2 is SYDVKM. Sequencing was performed with immunoSEQ multiplex PCR; in TCRdb, only in-frame clones are kept and a portion is missing. Among roughly 48,000 clones listed, 88% were seen once. This chain uses TRBV28 with TRBJ2-7; D possibly corresponds to TRBD2 (6 bases). This receptor was identified in a female donor with multiple sclerosis, enrolled in a pregnancy study. The sample in question was CD4+ T cells from peripheral blood mononuclear cells, obtained in the second trimester of pregnancy. CDR3 sequence: CASMMGPPRDFTYEQYF. CDR3 in DNA: TGTGCCAGCATGATGGGTCCCCCTAGGGACTTCACCTACGAGCAGTACTTC.